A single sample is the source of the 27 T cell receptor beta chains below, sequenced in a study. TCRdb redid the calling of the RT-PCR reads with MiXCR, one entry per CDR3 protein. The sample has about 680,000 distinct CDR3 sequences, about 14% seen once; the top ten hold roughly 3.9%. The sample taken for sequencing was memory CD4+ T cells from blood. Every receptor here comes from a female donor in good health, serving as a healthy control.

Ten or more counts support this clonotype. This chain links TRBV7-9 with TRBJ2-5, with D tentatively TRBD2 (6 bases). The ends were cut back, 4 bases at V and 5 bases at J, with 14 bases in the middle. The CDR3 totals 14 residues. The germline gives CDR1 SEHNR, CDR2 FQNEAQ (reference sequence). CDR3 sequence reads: CASSSTRHVETQYF. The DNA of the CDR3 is TGTGCCAGCAGCTCGACTAGACACGTGGAGACCCAGTACTTC.

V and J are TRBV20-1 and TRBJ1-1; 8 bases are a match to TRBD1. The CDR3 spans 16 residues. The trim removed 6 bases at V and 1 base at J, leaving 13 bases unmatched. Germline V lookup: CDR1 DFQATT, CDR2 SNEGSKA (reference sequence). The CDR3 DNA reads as TGCAGTGCACTTGGGACGGGACAGGTCCGGAACACTGAAGCTTTCTTT. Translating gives CSALGTGQVRNTEAFF.

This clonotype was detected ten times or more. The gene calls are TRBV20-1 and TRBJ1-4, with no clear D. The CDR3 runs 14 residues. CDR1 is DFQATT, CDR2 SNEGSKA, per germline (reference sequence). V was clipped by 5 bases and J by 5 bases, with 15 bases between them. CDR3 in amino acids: CSARRTEHNEKLFF. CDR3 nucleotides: TGCAGTGCTCGTAGGACCGAGCACAATGAAAAACTGTTTTTT.

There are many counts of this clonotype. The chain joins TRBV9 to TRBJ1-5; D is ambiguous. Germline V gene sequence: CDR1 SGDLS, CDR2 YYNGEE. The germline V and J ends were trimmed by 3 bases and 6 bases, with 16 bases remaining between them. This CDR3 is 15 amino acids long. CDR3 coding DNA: TGTGCCAGCAGCGGTGGTGACCTGGCAGGTCAGCCCCAGCATTTT. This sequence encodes CASSGGDLAGQPQHF.

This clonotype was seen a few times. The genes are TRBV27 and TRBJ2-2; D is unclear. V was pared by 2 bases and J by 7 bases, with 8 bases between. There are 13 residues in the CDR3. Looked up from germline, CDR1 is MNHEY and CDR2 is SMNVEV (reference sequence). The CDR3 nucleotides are TGTGCCAGCAGTTTAAAGGGATACGGGGAGCTGTTTTTT. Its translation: CASSLKGYGELFF.

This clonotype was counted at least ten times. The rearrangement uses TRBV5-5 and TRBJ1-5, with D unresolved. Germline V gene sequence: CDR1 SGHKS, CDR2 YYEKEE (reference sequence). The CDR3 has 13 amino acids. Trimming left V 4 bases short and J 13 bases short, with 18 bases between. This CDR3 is CASSPRGLSVQHF. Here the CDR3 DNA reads TGTGCCAGCAGCCCCCGAGGCCTCTCGGTTCAGCATTTT. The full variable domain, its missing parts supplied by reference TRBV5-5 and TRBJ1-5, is DAGVTQSPTHLIKTRGQQVTLRCSPISGHKSVSWYQQVLGQGPQFIFQYYEKEERGRGNFPDRFSARQFPNYSSELNVNALLLGDSALYLCASSPRGLSVQHFGDGTRLSIL.

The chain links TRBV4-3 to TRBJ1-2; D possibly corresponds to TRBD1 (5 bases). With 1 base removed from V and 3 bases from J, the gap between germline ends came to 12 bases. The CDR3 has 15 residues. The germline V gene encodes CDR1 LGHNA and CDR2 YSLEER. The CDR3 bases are TGCGCCAGCAGCCAAGTCTTGGGGCTAGACTATGGCTACACCTTC. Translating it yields CASSQVLGLDYGYTF.

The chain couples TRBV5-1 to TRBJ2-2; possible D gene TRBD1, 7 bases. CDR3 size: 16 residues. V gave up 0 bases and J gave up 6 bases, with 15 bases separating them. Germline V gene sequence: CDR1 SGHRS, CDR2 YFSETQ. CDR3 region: CASSLDRGGSSGELFF. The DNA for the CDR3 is TGCGCCAGCAGCTTGGACAGGGGAGGAAGCTCCGGGGAGCTGTTTTTT.

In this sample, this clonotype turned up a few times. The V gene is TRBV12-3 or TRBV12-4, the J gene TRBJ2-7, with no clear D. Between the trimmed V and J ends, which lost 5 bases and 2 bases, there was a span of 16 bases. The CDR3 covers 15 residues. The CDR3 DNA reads TGTGCCAGCAGTAATCCGGGCCTCACCGCCTACGAGCAGTACTTC. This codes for CASSNPGLTAYEQYF.

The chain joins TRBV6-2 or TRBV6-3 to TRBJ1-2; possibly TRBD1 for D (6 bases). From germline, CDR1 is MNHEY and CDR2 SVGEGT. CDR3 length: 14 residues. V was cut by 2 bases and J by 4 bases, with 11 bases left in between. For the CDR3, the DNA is TGTGCCAGCAGTTACACAGGGTCTGGCTATGGCTACACCTTC. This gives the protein CASSYTGSGYGYTF.

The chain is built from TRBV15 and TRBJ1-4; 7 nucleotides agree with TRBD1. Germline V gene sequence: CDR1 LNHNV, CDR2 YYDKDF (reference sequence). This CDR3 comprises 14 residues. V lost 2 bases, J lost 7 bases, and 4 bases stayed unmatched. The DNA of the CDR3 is TGTGCCACCAGCAGAACCGGACAGGTTGAAAAACTGTTTTTT. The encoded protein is CATSRTGQVEKLFF.

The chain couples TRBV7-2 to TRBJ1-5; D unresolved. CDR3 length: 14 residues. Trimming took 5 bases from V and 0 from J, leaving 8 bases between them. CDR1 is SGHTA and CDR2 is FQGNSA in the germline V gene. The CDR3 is CASSPGNSNQPQHF. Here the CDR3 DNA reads TGTGCCAGCAGCCCGGGTAATAGCAATCAGCCCCAGCATTTT. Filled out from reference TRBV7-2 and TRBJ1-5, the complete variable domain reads GAGVSQSPSNKVTEKGKDVELRCDPISGHTALYWYRQSLGQGLEFLIYFQGNSAPDKSGLPSDRFSAERTGGSVSTLTIQRTQQEDSAVYLCASSPGNSNQPQHFGDGTRLSIL.

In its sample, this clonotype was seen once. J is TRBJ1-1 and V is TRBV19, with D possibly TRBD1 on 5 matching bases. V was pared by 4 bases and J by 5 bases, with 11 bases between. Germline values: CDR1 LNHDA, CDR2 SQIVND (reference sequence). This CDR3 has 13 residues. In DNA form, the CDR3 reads TGTGCCAGTAGTAGGACAATGATAACTGAAGCTTTCTTT. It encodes CASSRTMITEAFF. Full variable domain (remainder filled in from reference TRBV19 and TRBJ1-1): DGGITQSPKYLFRKEGQNVTLSCEQNLNHDAMYWYRQDPGQGLRLIYYSQIVNDFQKGDIAEGYSVSREKKESFPLTVTSAQKNPTAFYLCASSRTMITEAFFGQGTRLTVV.

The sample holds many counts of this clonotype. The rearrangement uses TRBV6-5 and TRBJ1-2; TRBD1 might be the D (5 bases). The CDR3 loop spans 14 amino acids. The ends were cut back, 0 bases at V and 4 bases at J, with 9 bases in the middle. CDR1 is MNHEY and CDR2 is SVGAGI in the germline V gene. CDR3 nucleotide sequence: TGTGCCAGCAGTTACTCGACGCAGGGCTATGGCTACACCTTC. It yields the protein CASSYSTQGYGYTF.

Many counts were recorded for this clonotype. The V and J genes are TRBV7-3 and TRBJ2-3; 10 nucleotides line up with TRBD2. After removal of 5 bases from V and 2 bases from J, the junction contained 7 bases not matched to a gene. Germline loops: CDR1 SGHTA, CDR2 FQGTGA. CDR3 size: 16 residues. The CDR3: CASSLGAGGITDTQYF. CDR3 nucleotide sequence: TGTGCCAGCAGCCTAGGAGCGGGAGGGATCACAGATACGCAGTATTTT.

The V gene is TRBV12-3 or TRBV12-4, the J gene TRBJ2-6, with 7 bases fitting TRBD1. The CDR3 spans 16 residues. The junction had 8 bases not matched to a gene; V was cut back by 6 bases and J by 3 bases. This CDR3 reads CASSSTRTGGANVLTF. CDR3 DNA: TGTGCCAGCAGCTCCACTAGGACAGGTGGGGCCAACGTCCTGACTTTC.

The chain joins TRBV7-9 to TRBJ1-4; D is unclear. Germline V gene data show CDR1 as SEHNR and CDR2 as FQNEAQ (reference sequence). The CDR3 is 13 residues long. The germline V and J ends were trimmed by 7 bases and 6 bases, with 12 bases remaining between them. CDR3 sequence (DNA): TGTGCCAGCATCCAATTTTCCGATGAAAAACTGTTTTTT. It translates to CASIQFSDEKLFF.

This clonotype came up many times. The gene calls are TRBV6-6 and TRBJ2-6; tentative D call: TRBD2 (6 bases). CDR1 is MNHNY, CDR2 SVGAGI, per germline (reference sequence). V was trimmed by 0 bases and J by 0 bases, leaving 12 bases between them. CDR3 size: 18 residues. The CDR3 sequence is CASSYSRQTSSGANVLTF. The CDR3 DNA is TGTGCCAGCAGTTACTCGAGACAGACTAGCTCTGGGGCCAACGTCCTGACTTTC.

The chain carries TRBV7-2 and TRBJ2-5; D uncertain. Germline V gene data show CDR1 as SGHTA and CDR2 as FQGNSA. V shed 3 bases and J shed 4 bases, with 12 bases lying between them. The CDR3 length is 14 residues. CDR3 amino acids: CASSFRNPRETQYF. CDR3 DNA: TGTGCCAGCAGCTTCCGGAACCCAAGAGAGACCCAGTACTTC.

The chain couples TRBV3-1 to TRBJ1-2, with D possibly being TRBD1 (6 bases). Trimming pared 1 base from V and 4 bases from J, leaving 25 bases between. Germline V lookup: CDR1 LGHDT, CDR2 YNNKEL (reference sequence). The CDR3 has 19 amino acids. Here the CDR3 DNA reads TGTGCCAGCAGCCAAGGTCTCCCGGTCCTGCGGGACACTCCCTATGGCTACACCTTC. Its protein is CASSQGLPVLRDTPYGYTF.

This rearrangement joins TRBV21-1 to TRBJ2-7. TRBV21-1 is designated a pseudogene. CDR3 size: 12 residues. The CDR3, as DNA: TGTGCCAGCAGCAAAGCGCGCTACGAGCAGTACTTC. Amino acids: CASSKARYEQYF.

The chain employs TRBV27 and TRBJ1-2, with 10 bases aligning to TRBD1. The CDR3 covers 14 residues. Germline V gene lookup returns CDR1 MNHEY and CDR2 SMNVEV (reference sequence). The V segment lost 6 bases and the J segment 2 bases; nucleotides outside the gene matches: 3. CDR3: CASRPGQGNYGYTF. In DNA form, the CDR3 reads TGTGCCAGCAGACCGGGACAGGGGAACTATGGCTACACCTTC.

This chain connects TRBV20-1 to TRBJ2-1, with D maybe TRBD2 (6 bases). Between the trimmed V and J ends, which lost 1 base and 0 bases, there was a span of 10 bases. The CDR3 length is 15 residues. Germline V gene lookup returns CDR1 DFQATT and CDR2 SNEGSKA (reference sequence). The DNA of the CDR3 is TGCAGTGCTAGAGCTAGCGTGAACTCCTACAATGAGCAGTTCTTC. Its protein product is CSARASVNSYNEQFF.

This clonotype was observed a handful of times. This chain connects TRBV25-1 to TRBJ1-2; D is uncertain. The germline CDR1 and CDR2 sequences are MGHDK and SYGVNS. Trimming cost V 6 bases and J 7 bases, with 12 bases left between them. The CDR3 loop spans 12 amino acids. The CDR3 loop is CASSWVNGGYTF. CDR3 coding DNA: TGTGCCAGCAGCTGGGTGAACGGTGGCTACACCTTC.

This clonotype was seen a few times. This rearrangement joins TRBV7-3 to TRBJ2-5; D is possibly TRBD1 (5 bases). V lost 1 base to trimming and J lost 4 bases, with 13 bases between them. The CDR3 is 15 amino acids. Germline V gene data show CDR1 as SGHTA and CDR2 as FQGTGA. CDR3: CASSLIPTGSETQYF. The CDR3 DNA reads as TGTGCCAGCAGCTTAATCCCCACAGGCTCAGAGACCCAGTACTTC. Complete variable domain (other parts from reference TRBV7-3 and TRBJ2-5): GAGVSQTPSNKVTEKGKYVELRCDPISGHTALYWYRQSLGQGPEFLIYFQGTGAADDSGLPNDRFFAVRPEGSVSTLKIQRTERGDSAVYLCASSLIPTGSETQYFGPGTRLLVL.

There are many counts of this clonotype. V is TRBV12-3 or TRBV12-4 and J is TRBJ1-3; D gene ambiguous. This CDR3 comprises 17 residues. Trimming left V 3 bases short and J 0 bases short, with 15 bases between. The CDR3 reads CASSLDPGLDSGNTIYF. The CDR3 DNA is TGTGCCAGCAGTTTGGACCCAGGCCTTGACTCTGGAAACACCATATATTTT.

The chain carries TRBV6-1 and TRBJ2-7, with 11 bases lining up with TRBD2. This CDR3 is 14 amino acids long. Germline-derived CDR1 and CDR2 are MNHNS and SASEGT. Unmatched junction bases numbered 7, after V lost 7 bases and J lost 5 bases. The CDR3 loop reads CASTVLAGAHEQYF. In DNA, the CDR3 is TGTGCCAGCACGGTACTAGCGGGAGCCCACGAGCAGTACTTC.